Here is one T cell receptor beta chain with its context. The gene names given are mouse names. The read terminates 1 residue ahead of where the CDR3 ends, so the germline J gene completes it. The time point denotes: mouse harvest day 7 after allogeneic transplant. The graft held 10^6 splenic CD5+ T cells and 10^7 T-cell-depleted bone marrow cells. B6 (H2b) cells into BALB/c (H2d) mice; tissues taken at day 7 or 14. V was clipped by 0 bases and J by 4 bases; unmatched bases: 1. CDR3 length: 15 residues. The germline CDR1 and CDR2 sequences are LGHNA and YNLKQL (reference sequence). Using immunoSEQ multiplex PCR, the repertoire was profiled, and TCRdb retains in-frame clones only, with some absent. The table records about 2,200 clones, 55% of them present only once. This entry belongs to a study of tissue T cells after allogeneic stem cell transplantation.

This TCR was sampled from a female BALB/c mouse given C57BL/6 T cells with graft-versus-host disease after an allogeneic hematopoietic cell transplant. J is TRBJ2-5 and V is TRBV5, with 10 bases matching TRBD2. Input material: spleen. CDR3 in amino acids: CASSQDWGGKDTQYF. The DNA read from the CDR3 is TGTGCCAGCAGCCAAGACTGGGGGGGCAAAGACACCCAGTAC.